A selection of T cell receptor beta chains follows, all from one sample in a study of blood T cell repertoires in COVID-19. Method: immunoSEQ multiplex PCR; TCRdb's copy keeps in-frame clones and lacks some. The sample yields 150,000 to 200,000 clones, approximately 85% seen once. The sample was peripheral blood. These receptors all come from a human donor with active or convalescent COVID-19. The donor label of this sample is uncertain. Both conserved end residues are part of each CDR3. The D gene is left open where the match is weak. Only part of the rows carry a size: once, few, many, or a class if the clone is expanded.

CDR3: CASTPWGQGADEQFF; DNA: TGTGCCAGCACCCCCTGGGGACAGGGGGCCGATGAGCAGTTCTTC; V: TRBV7-9; D: TRBD1; size: NA; J: TRBJ2-1
CDR3: CATSDPGTGGYGYTF; DNA: TGTGCCACCAGTGACCCCGGGACAGGGGGCTATGGCTACACCTTC; V: TRBV24-1; D: TRBD1; size: NA; J: TRBJ1-2
CDR3: CASSSQGALQETQYF; DNA: TGTGCCAGCAGCTCACAGGGGGCCCTACAAGAGACCCAGTACTTC; V: TRBV7-9; D: TRBD1; size: NA; J: TRBJ2-5
CDR3: CASSPGAGSYNEQFF; DNA: TGTGCCAGCAGCCCCGGCGCAGGGTCCTACAATGAGCAGTTCTTC; V: TRBV5-6; D: NA; size: NA; J: TRBJ2-1
CDR3: CASSQGLAGTNEQFF; DNA: TGTGCCAGCAGTCAAGGGCTAGCGGGAACAAATGAGCAGTTCTTC; V: TRBV6-6; D: TRBD2; size: NA; J: TRBJ2-1
CDR3: CAINPGTEETQYF; DNA: TGTGCCATCAACCCCGGGACAGAAGAGACCCAGTACTTC; V: TRBV10-3; D: TRBD1; size: NA; J: TRBJ2-5
CDR3: CASSLRRNTEAFF; DNA: TGTGCCAGCAGCCTCCGTAGGAACACTGAAGCTTTCTTT; V: TRBV13; D: NA; size: NA; J: TRBJ1-1
CDR3: CASSGTVRPYNEQFF; DNA: TGCGCCAGCAGCGGGACAGTAAGGCCCTACAATGAGCAGTTCTTC; V: TRBV5-1; D: TRBD1; size: NA; J: TRBJ2-1
CDR3: CASSLGRANTEAFF; DNA: TGCGCCAGCAGCTTGGGCAGGGCTAACACTGAAGCTTTCTTT; V: TRBV5-1; D: NA; size: NA; J: TRBJ1-1
CDR3: CATGGTATRETQYF; DNA: TGTGCCACCGGGGGGACTGCAACGCGGGAGACCCAGTACTTC; V: TRBV2; D: TRBD2; size: NA; J: TRBJ2-5
CDR3: CASSQEYSSGTDTQYF; DNA: TGCGCCAGCAGCCAAGAGTACAGTTCCGGCACAGATACGCAGTATTTT; V: TRBV4-3; D: NA; size: NA; J: TRBJ2-3
CDR3: CASSLGGTSGTDTQYF; DNA: TGTGCCAGCAGCTTAGGGGGCACTAGCGGCACAGATACGCAGTATTTT; V: TRBV7-8; D: TRBD2; size: NA; J: TRBJ2-3
CDR3: CASTPRRDREGQPQHF; DNA: TGTGCCAGCACCCCCCGGAGGGACAGGGAGGGTCAGCCCCAGCATTTT; V: TRBV6-2/TRBV6-3; D: TRBD1; size: NA; J: TRBJ1-5
CDR3: CSVGTSGSSYNEQFF; DNA: TGCAGCGTGGGGACTAGCGGGAGCTCCTACAATGAGCAGTTCTTC; V: TRBV29-1; D: TRBD2; size: NA; J: TRBJ2-1
CDR3: CASTLSSGGTGNEQFF; DNA: TGTGCCAGCACCTTGTCTTCTGGAGGTACAGGGAATGAGCAGTTCTTC; V: TRBV7-2; D: NA; size: once; J: TRBJ2-1
CDR3: CASSLAPQDTIYF; DNA: TGCGCCAGCAGCTTGGCCCCGCAGGACACCATATATTTT; V: TRBV5-1; D: NA; size: NA; J: TRBJ1-3
CDR3: CASSQVGTSGRRGYEQYF; DNA: TGTGCCAGCAGCCAAGTGGGGACTAGCGGGAGGAGGGGATACGAGCAGTACTTC; V: TRBV4-2; D: TRBD2; size: NA; J: TRBJ2-7
CDR3: CASSLQVRTQQFF; DNA: TGTGCCAGCAGCCTCCAGGTCCGCACGCAGCAGTTCTTC; V: TRBV11-2; D: NA; size: NA; J: TRBJ2-1
CDR3: CASSLVTLSNQPQHF; DNA: TGTGCCAGCAGTTTGGTCACTTTAAGCAATCAGCCCCAGCATTTT; V: TRBV28; D: NA; size: NA; J: TRBJ1-5
CDR3: CASSFTGVRHTIYF; DNA: TGTGCCAGCAGTTTCACCGGGGTGAGACACACCATATATTTT; V: TRBV28; D: NA; size: few; J: TRBJ1-3
CDR3: CASSSYTTRETQYF; DNA: TGTGCCAGCAGTTCCTACACTACACGGGAGACCCAGTACTTC; V: TRBV27; D: NA; size: NA; J: TRBJ2-5
CDR3: CASSLGGGENIQYF; DNA: TGTGCCAGCAGCCTAGGGGGCGGGGAAAACATTCAGTACTTC; V: TRBV14; D: NA; size: NA; J: TRBJ2-4
CDR3: CATRGSYNSPLHF; DNA: TGTGCCACCAGGGGGTCCTATAATTCACCCCTCCACTTT; V: TRBV30; D: TRBD1; size: NA; J: TRBJ1-6
CDR3: CATSRVRGGGDNEQFF; DNA: TGTGCCACCAGCAGAGTGAGAGGCGGCGGGGACAATGAGCAGTTCTTC; V: TRBV15; D: NA; size: NA; J: TRBJ2-1
CDR3: CASSDSVGQGRQETQYF; DNA: TGTGCCAGTAGTGACTCCGTGGGACAGGGACGGCAAGAGACCCAGTACTTC; V: TRBV19; D: TRBD1; size: NA; J: TRBJ2-5
CDR3: CASSQDVSGDTEAFF; DNA: TGCGCCAGCAGCCAAGACGTGTCGGGGGACACTGAAGCTTTCTTT; V: TRBV4-3; D: NA; size: NA; J: TRBJ1-1
CDR3: CASSRGLAGKGATDTQYF; DNA: TGTGCCAGCAGCAGGGGACTAGCGGGGAAAGGGGCCACAGATACGCAGTATTTT; V: TRBV7-9; D: TRBD2; size: NA; J: TRBJ2-3
CDR3: CASSLSASAAYEQYF; DNA: TGTGCCAGCAGCTTATCGGCTAGCGCCGCCTACGAGCAGTACTTC; V: TRBV7-9; D: NA; size: NA; J: TRBJ2-7
CDR3: CASSQGTSGAYEQYF; DNA: TGCGCCAGCAGCCAAGGGACTAGCGGGGCCTACGAGCAGTACTTC; V: TRBV4-1; D: TRBD2; size: NA; J: TRBJ2-7
CDR3: CASSLGPRSGNTIYF; DNA: TGTGCCAGCAGTTTAGGGCCTCGCTCTGGAAACACCATATATTTT; V: TRBV27; D: NA; size: few; J: TRBJ1-3
CDR3: CASSYREQGYGYTF; DNA: TGTGCCAGCAGTTACAGGGAACAGGGATATGGCTACACCTTC; V: TRBV6-6; D: NA; size: NA; J: TRBJ1-2
CDR3: CASSQDQGATYEQYF; DNA: TGTGCCAGCAGCCAAGATCAGGGCGCCACCTACGAGCAGTACTTC; V: TRBV4-2; D: NA; size: NA; J: TRBJ2-7
CDR3: CSVVLPDRGGSNEQFF; DNA: TGCAGCGTTGTCCTCCCGGACAGGGGCGGTTCAAATGAGCAGTTCTTC; V: TRBV29-1; D: TRBD1; size: NA; J: TRBJ2-1
CDR3: CASSHSGDTGELFF; DNA: TGTGCCAGCAGCCATAGCGGGGACACCGGGGAGCTGTTTTTT; V: TRBV7-3; D: TRBD2; size: NA; J: TRBJ2-2
CDR3: CSVYQGPPHGYTF; DNA: TGCAGCGTTTACCAGGGGCCTCCTCATGGCTACACCTTC; V: TRBV29-1; D: NA; size: NA; J: TRBJ1-2
CDR3: CASSLLFQETQYF; DNA: TGCGCCAGCAGCTTGCTTTTCCAAGAGACCCAGTACTTC; V: TRBV5-1; D: NA; size: NA; J: TRBJ2-5
CDR3: CASSLGGVNTEAFF; DNA: TGTGCCAGCAGCTTAGGCGGGGTGAACACTGAAGCTTTCTTT; V: TRBV7-9; D: NA; size: NA; J: TRBJ1-1
CDR3: CASRVGDTEAFF; DNA: TGCGCCAGCCGGGTCGGGGACACTGAAGCTTTCTTT; V: TRBV5-1; D: NA; size: NA; J: TRBJ1-1
CDR3: CASAGDRDTEAFF; DNA: TGTGCCTCGGCGGGGGATCGGGACACTGAAGCTTTCTTT; V: TRBV7-2; D: NA; size: NA; J: TRBJ1-1
CDR3: CASSLGGQGDTEAFF; DNA: TGTGCCAGCAGCTTGGGGGGACAGGGGGACACTGAAGCTTTCTTT; V: TRBV5-4; D: TRBD1; size: NA; J: TRBJ1-1
CDR3: CASSFATGSSGANVLTF; DNA: TGTGCCAGCAGTTTCGCGACAGGGAGCTCTGGGGCCAACGTCCTGACTTTC; V: TRBV27; D: TRBD1; size: once; J: TRBJ2-6
CDR3: CASSFTSDSYEQYF; DNA: TGTGCCAGCAGCTTCACTAGCGACTCCTACGAGCAGTACTTC; V: TRBV5-4; D: TRBD2; size: NA; J: TRBJ2-7